This T cell receptor (beta chain) was sequenced in a study of shared clonotypes between healthy human individuals. The ends lost 0 bases at V and 6 bases at J; junction bases unmatched: 6. Looked up from germline, CDR1 is SGDLS and CDR2 is YYNGEE. The CDR3 consists of 14 residues. Data came from immunoSEQ multiplex PCR; TCRdb stores just in-frame clones and leaves some out. The repertoire includes 100,000 to 130,000 clones, more than 65% of them detected once, and approximately 23% sits in the top ten. The sample comprised memory CD8+ T cells sorted from blood. Subset here: CD45RO+ cells pooled with CCR7-negative TemRA cells. The clonotype was recovered from a woman in her 30s in good health. The chain has TRBV9 and TRBJ2-7; 7 bases map to TRBD2. CDR3 protein: CASSVDGGVSEQYF. In nucleotides, the CDR3 is TGTGCCAGCAGCGTAGATGGGGGGGTATCCGAGCAGTACTTC. Based on the CDR3 plus reference TRBV9 and TRBJ2-7, the full variable domain is DSGVTQTPKHLITATGQRVTLRCSPRSGDLSVYWYQQSLDQGLQFLIQYYNGEERAKGNILERFSAQQFPDLHSELNLSSLELGDSALYFCASSVDGGVSEQYFGPGTRLTVT.